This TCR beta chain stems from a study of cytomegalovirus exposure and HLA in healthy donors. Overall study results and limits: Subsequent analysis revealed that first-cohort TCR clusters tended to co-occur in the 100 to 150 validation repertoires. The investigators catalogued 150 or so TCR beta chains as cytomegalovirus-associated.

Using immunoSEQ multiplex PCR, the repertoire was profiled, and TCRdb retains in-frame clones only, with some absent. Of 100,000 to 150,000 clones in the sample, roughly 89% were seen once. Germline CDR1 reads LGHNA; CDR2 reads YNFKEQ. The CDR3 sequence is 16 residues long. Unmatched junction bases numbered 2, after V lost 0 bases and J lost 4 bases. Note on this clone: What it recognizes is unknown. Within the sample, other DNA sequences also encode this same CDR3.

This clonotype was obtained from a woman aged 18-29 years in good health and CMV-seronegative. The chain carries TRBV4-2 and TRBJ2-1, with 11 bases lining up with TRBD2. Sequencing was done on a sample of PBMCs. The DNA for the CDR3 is TGTGCCAGCAGCCAAGAAACTAGCGGGAGTTACAATGAGCAGTTCTTC. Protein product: CASSQETSGSYNEQFF.